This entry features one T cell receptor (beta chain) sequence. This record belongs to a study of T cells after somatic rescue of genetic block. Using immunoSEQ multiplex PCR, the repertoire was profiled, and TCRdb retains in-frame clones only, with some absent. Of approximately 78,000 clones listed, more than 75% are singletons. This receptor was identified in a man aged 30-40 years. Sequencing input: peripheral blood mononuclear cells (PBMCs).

CDR3 sequence: CASSLVGGLGSYEQYF. The CDR3 DNA follows: TGTGCCAGCAGCTTAGTAGGCGGACTAGGCTCCTACGAGCAGTACTTC. This chain joins TRBV7-9 and TRBJ2-7; 7 nucleotides agree with TRBD2. Germline values: CDR1 SEHNR, CDR2 FQNEAQ (reference sequence). The junction had 6 bases not matched to a gene; V was cut back by 1 base and J by 0 bases. The CDR3 consists of 16 residues.